Each of the 19 T cell receptor beta chains below was sequenced from the same sample in a study of T-cell memory formation after mild COVID-19. Using its own MiXCR run on the 5' RACE reads, TCRdb lists one record per CDR3 protein. The repertoire holds under 300,000 distinct CDR3 sequences, with about 20% as singletons. The sample taken for sequencing was PBMCs or a T cell subset sorted from them (not recorded which). The receptors stem from a man younger than 35 who had mild COVID-19 (a few samples of this study predate the infection). Cell type and time point are not known.

This rearrangement joins TRBV12-3 or TRBV12-4 to TRBJ2-1, with unresolved D. The CDR3 length is 14 residues. Trimming took 5 bases from V and 3 from J, leaving 11 bases between them. In nucleotides, the CDR3 is TGTGCCAGCAGTCCCTCGGCCGTCTACAATGAGCAGTTCTTC. Translated, it gives CASSPSAVYNEQFF.

This clonotype has a handful of counts. This chain uses TRBV2 with TRBJ1-5; 10 bases are shared with TRBD1. The CDR3 sequence is 15 residues long. CDR1 is SNHLY, CDR2 FYNNEI, per germline. Germline trimming cut 6 bases from V and 4 bases from J; bases unmatched to any gene: 6. DNA of the CDR3: TGTGCCAGCAGAACGGGACAGGGGACAAATCAGCCCCAGCATTTT. Its protein is CASRTGQGTNQPQHF.

In DNA form, the CDR3 reads TGTGCCAGTACAGGGGGCTTAAACACCGGGGAGCTGTTTTTT. The encoded protein is CASTGGLNTGELFF. The chain is built from TRBV25-1 and TRBJ2-2; TRBD1 agrees at 9 bases. This CDR3 comprises 14 residues. Trimming took 9 bases from V and 2 from J; bases not matched to a gene: 4. CDR1 is MGHDK, CDR2 SYGVNS, per germline.

The chain employs TRBV5-1 and TRBJ2-7; 10 bases line up with TRBD1. This CDR3 contains 14 residues. V was pared by 6 bases and J by 5 bases, with 8 bases of the junction left unmatched. The germline V gene encodes CDR1 SGHRS and CDR2 YFSETQ. The CDR3, as DNA: TGCGCCAGCACCCCTCGGACAGGGGGGAACGAGCAGTACTTC. Translated: CASTPRTGGNEQYF.

The chain combines TRBV4-3 with TRBJ1-4; the match to TRBD1 covers 12 bases. Losses at the gene ends were 4 bases for V and 6 bases for J; bases not matched to a gene: 9. Per the germline V gene, CDR1 is LGHNA and CDR2 is YSLEER. This CDR3 region has 17 residues. The CDR3 region has the DNA TGCGCCAGCAGCCCGCTGGGACAGGGGGCAAAAGATGAAAAACTGTTTTTT. Its translation: CASSPLGQGAKDEKLFF.

The J gene is TRBJ2-1, the V gene TRBV11-2; D is perhaps TRBD2 (5 bases). V lost 11 bases and J lost 5, with 13 bases in between. This CDR3 contains 12 residues. Germline V gene lookup returns CDR1 SGHAT and CDR2 FQNNGV. The CDR3 DNA reads as TGTGCCGGCCGAGGGTCTAACAATGAGCAGTTCTTC. It is translated as CAGRGSNNEQFF. The full variable domain, rest sourced from reference TRBV11-2 and TRBJ2-1, is EAGVAQSPRYKIIEKRQSVAFWCNPISGHATLYWYQQILGQGPKLLIQFQNNGVVDDSQLPKDRFSAERLKGVDSTLKIQPAKLEDSAVYLCAGRGSNNEQFFGPGTRLTVL.

A few counts support this clonotype. This chain uses TRBV12-3 or TRBV12-4 with TRBJ2-7; D is possibly TRBD1 (5 bases). The CDR3 contains 15 residues. The V gene lost 6 bases and the J gene lost 2 bases, with 17 bases spanning the gap. The CDR3 sequence is CASSPLRADTYEQYF. The DNA of the CDR3 is TGTGCCAGCAGCCCCCTCCGGGCGGACACCTACGAGCAGTACTTC.

This chain links TRBV28 with TRBJ1-3, with unresolved D. This CDR3 spans 16 amino acids. Trimming shortened V by 6 bases and J by 0 bases, and 15 bases separated the two germline ends. Germline-derived CDR1 and CDR2 are MDHEN and SYDVKM. CDR3 DNA sequence: TGTGCCAGCAGGACGAGGTGGTCCTACTCTGGAAACACCATATATTTT. This gives the protein CASRTRWSYSGNTIYF.

There are a few counts of this clonotype. J is TRBJ2-3 and V is TRBV4-1; perhaps TRBD2 as D (6 bases). CDR1 and CDR2 from the germline V gene are MGHRA and YSYEKL. This CDR3 has 13 residues. V lost 5 bases, J lost 4 bases, and 10 bases lay in between. CDR3 amino acids: CASSLSGADTQYF. The CDR3 nucleotides are TGCGCCAGCAGCTTGTCGGGGGCAGATACGCAGTATTTT.

The chain employs TRBV4-1 and TRBJ1-5; 9 nucleotides line up with TRBD1. Unmatched junction bases numbered 11, after V lost 3 bases and J lost 8 bases. Germline V gives CDR1 MGHRA, CDR2 YSYEKL. The CDR3 totals 16 residues. The CDR3 nucleotides read TGCGCCAGCAGCCAGGGACAGGGCGCTAGGATGGAGCCCCAGCATTTT. Its translation is CASSQGQGARMEPQHF.

The J gene is TRBJ2-1, the V gene TRBV6-5; D call uncertain. CDR3 size: 12 residues. V shed 5 bases and J shed 7 bases, with 9 bases lying between them. Germline V gives CDR1 MNHEY, CDR2 SVGAGI. The CDR3 loop reads CASSTRRNEQFF. CDR3 coding DNA: TGTGCCAGCAGTACCCGGCGGAATGAGCAGTTCTTC.

The chain joins TRBV9 to TRBJ2-7, with TRBD1 matching over 9 bases. This CDR3 spans 14 amino acids. V was clipped by 4 bases and J by 5 bases; unmatched bases: 7. Germline loops: CDR1 SGDLS, CDR2 YYNGEE. The CDR3: CASSPGTGNHEQYF. The CDR3 DNA follows: TGTGCCAGCAGCCCGGGGACAGGGAACCACGAGCAGTACTTC.

This clonotype was picked up a small number of times. The V and J genes are TRBV12-3 or TRBV12-4 and TRBJ1-4; D remains ambiguous. V shed 2 bases and J shed 2 bases, with 3 bases lying between them. This CDR3 spans 13 amino acids. The CDR3 DNA is TGTGCCAGCAGTTTAAACACTAATGAAAAACTGTTTTTT. Translation gives CASSLNTNEKLFF.

The chain carries TRBV6-2 or TRBV6-3 and TRBJ2-3; D not certain. V lost 2 bases and J lost 6, with 9 bases in between. In germline, CDR1 is MNHEY, CDR2 SVGEGT. This CDR3 spans 13 amino acids. CDR3 coding DNA: TGTGCCAGCAGTTACCAGCAGAGGGATACGCAGTATTTT. Encoded protein: CASSYQQRDTQYF.

This chain links TRBV7-3 with TRBJ2-5, with D unclear. The ends were cut back, 5 bases at V and 3 bases at J, with 13 bases in the middle. The CDR3 is 14 amino acids. The germline gives CDR1 SGHTA, CDR2 FQGTGA. In DNA form, the CDR3 reads TGTGCCAGCAGCCCCTCCGGGCAGGAAGAGACCCAGTACTTC. Amino acid sequence: CASSPSGQEETQYF.

V gene TRBV10-3 combines with J gene TRBJ2-3; D remains unclear. This CDR3 is 14 amino acids long. Germline CDR1 reads ENHRY; CDR2 reads SYGVKD. With 2 bases removed from V and 2 bases from J, the gap between germline ends came to 8 bases. CDR3 in amino acids: CAISEPRTTDTQYF. The CDR3 nucleotides are TGTGCCATCAGTGAGCCGCGGACCACAGATACGCAGTATTTT.

The chain uses TRBV7-9 and TRBJ2-7, with 8 bases fitting TRBD2. J gave up 3 bases and V 5 bases, and 3 bases lay outside the gene matches. The CDR3 totals 13 residues. CDR1 is SEHNR, CDR2 FQNEAQ, per germline (reference sequence). CDR3 amino acids: CASSTTSGYEQYV. The CDR3 nucleotides are TGTGCCAGCAGCACTACTAGCGGCTACGAGCAGTACGTC.

The chain couples TRBV6-1 to TRBJ2-5; D assignment may be TRBD1 or TRBD2 (6 bases each). V was pared by 3 bases and J by 5 bases, with 16 bases between. There are 15 residues in the CDR3. Germline CDR1 MNHNS, CDR2 SASEGT. The CDR3 region has the DNA TGTGCCAGCAGTGATCGCCACCGGGGGCACGAGACCCAGTACTTC. Its translation: CASSDRHRGHETQYF.

The chain uses TRBV20-1 and TRBJ1-6, with D possibly TRBD1 on 5 matching bases. Between the trimmed V and J ends, which lost 4 bases and 7 bases, there was a span of 14 bases. Germline V gene data show CDR1 as DFQATT and CDR2 as SNEGSKA (reference sequence). CDR3 length: 14 amino acids. In DNA form, the CDR3 reads TGCAGTGCTACCTATAGGGGCTACAATTCACCCCTCCACTTT. Translating it yields CSATYRGYNSPLHF.